The 27 T cell receptor beta chains below were found in one sample sequenced in a study of OX40 agonist ivuxolimab in advanced cancers. This table comes from immunoSEQ multiplex PCR, and its TCRdb copy is limited to in-frame clones, with some not included. The sample includes about 79,000 clones, approximately 85% of them seen just once. The sample here was CD4+ or CD8+ T cells sorted from blood, taken in a trial of the OX40 agonist ivuxolimab. Source of these receptors: an adult with an advanced solid tumor such as melanoma, head and neck, liver or kidney cancer.

The rearrangement uses TRBV11-2 and TRBJ2-2, with TRBD2 as a possible D gene (6 bases). The germline V gene encodes CDR1 SGHAT and CDR2 FQNNGV. Trimming removed 5 bases from V and 1 base from J, with 20 bases in between. The CDR3 is made up of 18 amino acids. The DNA of the CDR3 is TGTGCCAGCAGCCGCAGATATGAGACTAGACTGAACACCGGGGAGCTGTTTTTT. Translating it yields CASSRRYETRLNTGELFF.

This chain uses TRBV5-1 with TRBJ2-2; the match to TRBD2 covers 14 bases. The germline CDR1 and CDR2 sequences are SGHRS and YFSETQ. The J segment lost 7 bases and the V segment lost 7 bases, leaving 6 bases of the junction unmatched. The CDR3 is 15 residues long. The CDR3 protein is CASEGLAGAVGELFF. CDR3 bases: TGCGCCAGCGAGGGACTAGCGGGAGCGGTCGGGGAGCTGTTTTTT.

This clone was counted only a few times. The chain has TRBV14 and TRBJ2-1; the match to TRBD2 covers 7 bases. The trim removed 3 bases at V and 1 base at J, leaving 9 bases unmatched. The CDR3 covers 17 residues. Germline CDR1 reads SGHDN; CDR2 reads FVKESK. In DNA form, the CDR3 reads TGTGCCAGCAGCCATGCGGATCGAGCGGGATCCTACAATGAGCAGTTCTTC. It translates to CASSHADRAGSYNEQFF.

The chain has TRBV10-2 and TRBJ2-3, with 13 nucleotides matching TRBD2. Trimming cost V 11 bases and J 0 bases; bases outside gene matches: 11. The CDR3 has 17 residues. Germline assignment: CDR1 WSHSY and CDR2 SAAADI. This CDR3 reads CASGGLAGPASTDTQYF. CDR3 nucleotides: TGCGCCTCGGGGGGACTAGCGGGACCTGCTAGCACAGATACGCAGTATTTT.

V and J are TRBV6-6 and TRBJ1-5; D ambiguous. Trimming pared 2 bases from V and 6 bases from J, leaving 14 bases between. Germline CDR1 reads MNHNY; CDR2 reads SVGAGI (reference sequence). CDR3 length: 15 residues. CDR3 sequence (DNA): TGTGCCAGCAGTTACGACAAGGTCGGCTTTCAGCCCCAGCATTTT. This translates into CASSYDKVGFQPQHF.

In its sample, this clone was seen once. J is TRBJ2-7 and V is TRBV13; D is unresolved. This CDR3 contains 14 residues. The germline V and J ends were trimmed by 5 bases and 2 bases, with 13 bases remaining between them. The germline gives CDR1 PRHDT, CDR2 FYEKMQ (reference sequence). In nucleotides, the CDR3 is TGTGCCAGCAGCCGCGCCGACCTCACCTACGAGCAGTACTTC. It yields the protein CASSRADLTYEQYF.

In this sample, this clone turned up once. V usage is TRBV7-2 and J usage is TRBJ2-7, with a weak D call TRBD1 (6 bases). The CDR3 sequence is 13 residues long. Looked up from germline, CDR1 is SGHTA and CDR2 is FQGNSA. V was clipped by 3 bases and J by 3 bases, with 9 bases between them. Here the CDR3 reads CASSLWGLYEQYF. Here the CDR3 DNA reads TGTGCCAGCAGCTTGTGGGGGCTCTACGAGCAGTACTTC.

This chain connects TRBV9 to TRBJ2-1, with TRBD2 matching 8 bases. The J segment lost 5 bases and the V segment lost 4 bases, leaving 11 bases of the junction unmatched. This CDR3 is 16 amino acids long. The germline CDR1 and CDR2 sequences are SGDLS and YYNGEE. The CDR3 reads CASSSPVAGSDNEQFF. The DNA for the CDR3 is TGTGCCAGCAGCTCCCCGGTAGCGGGATCCGACAATGAGCAGTTCTTC.

The chain employs TRBV7-6 and TRBJ2-7; D remains ambiguous. Germline loops: CDR1 SGHVS, CDR2 FNYEAQ. The V end was cut by 0 bases, the J end by 2 bases, with 11 bases between. CDR3 length: 15 residues. The CDR3 DNA is TGTGCCAGCAGCTTAGCTTCAACAGACACCTACGAGCAGTACTTC. Translation gives CASSLASTDTYEQYF.

On this clone itself: At one end the junction does not follow the germline gene, possibly because of a read error. The rearrangement uses TRBV7-8 and TRBJ1-2; 7 nucleotides align to TRBD1. The CDR3 contains 13 residues. CDR1 is SGHVS and CDR2 is FQNEAQ in the germline V gene. The CDR3 here is CASSLGGQPEVPF. For the CDR3, the DNA is TGTGCCAGCAGCTTAGGGGGACAGCCGGAGGTTCCCTTC.

The chain carries TRBV5-4 and TRBJ2-7; the D gene is possibly TRBD2 (6 bases). The V end lost 0 bases, the J end lost 2 bases, and 15 bases lay between the germline ends. Per the germline V gene, CDR1 is SGHNT and CDR2 is YYREEE (reference sequence). The CDR3 covers 16 residues. As DNA, the CDR3 is TGTGCCAGCAGCTTGGGGGTTGGAGGGAGCGCCTACGAGCAGTACTTC. Amino acids: CASSLGVGGSAYEQYF.

The chain employs TRBV7-9 and TRBJ2-1, with TRBD2 identical over 7 bases. Germline V gene sequence: CDR1 SEHNR, CDR2 FQNEAQ (reference sequence). Trimming took 5 bases from V and 0 from J; bases not matched to a gene: 7. This CDR3 is built from 16 residues. CDR3 region: CASSRSGVSSYNEQFF. The CDR3 bases are TGTGCCAGCAGCCGAAGCGGGGTCAGCTCCTACAATGAGCAGTTCTTC. Complete variable domain (other parts from reference TRBV7-9 and TRBJ2-1): DTGVSQNPRHKITKRGQNVTFRCDPISEHNRLYWYRQTLGQGPEFLTYFQNEAQLEKSRLLSDRFSAERPKGSFSTLEIQRTEQGDSAMYLCASSRSGVSSYNEQFFGPGTRLTVL.

The chain has TRBV5-8 and TRBJ2-1; D may match TRBD1 or TRBD2 (5 bases each). V dropped 4 bases and J dropped 3 bases, with 14 bases sitting between them. In germline, CDR1 is SGHTS, CDR2 YDEGEE. The length of the CDR3 is 15 residues. The CDR3 DNA sequence: TGTGCCAGCAGCCTAGGGGAGACGGACTACAATGAGCAGTTCTTC. It specifies CASSLGETDYNEQFF. The complete variable domain, with remaining parts taken from reference TRBV5-8 and TRBJ2-1, reads EAGVTQSPTHLIKTRGQQATLRCSPISGHTSVYWYQQALGLGLQFLLWYDEGEERNRGNFPPRFSGRQFPNYSSELNVNALELEDSALYLCASSLGETDYNEQFFGPGTRLTVL.

The chain joins TRBV5-4 to TRBJ2-5; no clear D gene. The CDR3 covers 14 residues. Germline loops: CDR1 SGHNT, CDR2 YYREEE (reference sequence). V was trimmed by 0 bases and J by 4 bases, leaving 10 bases between them. The chain's CDR3 is CASSLVAEAETQYF. The CDR3, as DNA: TGTGCCAGCAGCTTGGTTGCCGAGGCAGAGACCCAGTACTTC.

The gene calls are TRBV7-9 and TRBJ1-2; unclear D gene. Germline V CDR1 and CDR2: SEHNR, FQNEAQ (reference sequence). CDR3 size: 14 residues. Trimming removed 1 base from V and 1 base from J, with 7 bases in between. CDR3 coding DNA: TGTGCCAGCAGCTTAGTAGGTGATAACTATGGCTACACCTTC. As protein: CASSLVGDNYGYTF.

This chain connects TRBV7-6 to TRBJ2-3; the match to TRBD2 covers 11 bases. Trimming at V came to 4 bases and at J to 8 bases, leaving 11 bases not matched to a gene. Germline-derived CDR1 and CDR2 are SGHVS and FNYEAQ. CDR3 length: 16 residues. CDR3 in amino acids: CASSSPLAGVGSTQYF. In DNA, the CDR3 is TGTGCCAGCAGCTCACCACTAGCGGGAGTTGGTAGTACGCAGTATTTT.

The chain couples TRBV6-6 to TRBJ2-2; tentatively, D is TRBD1 (6 bases). V gave up 6 bases and J gave up 6 bases, with 17 bases separating them. Germline loops: CDR1 MNHNY, CDR2 SVGAGI (reference sequence). CDR3 length equals 15 residues. The CDR3 protein is CASRTRDIGAGELFF. The DNA for the CDR3 is TGTGCCAGCAGAACCAGGGACATTGGGGCCGGGGAGCTGTTTTTT.

The chain is built from TRBV7-9 and TRBJ2-1; D is unresolved. Germline CDR1 and CDR2: SEHNR and FQNEAQ (reference sequence). The germline V and J ends were trimmed by 3 bases and 5 bases, with 8 bases remaining between them. CDR3 length: 13 amino acids. The CDR3 here is CASSLAGNNEQFF. DNA of the CDR3: TGTGCCAGCAGCTTGGCAGGAAACAATGAGCAGTTCTTC.

J is TRBJ2-3 and V is TRBV5-1, with D hard to call. Trimming stripped 4 bases from V and 6 bases from J, with 9 bases between. The CDR3 has 12 residues. Germline V lookup: CDR1 SGHRS, CDR2 YFSETQ. CDR3 nucleotides: TGCGCCAGCAGCGCCTTTGGGGATACGCAGTATTTT. It yields the protein CASSAFGDTQYF. The entire variable domain, with the rest obtained from reference TRBV5-1 and TRBJ2-3, is as follows: KAGVTQTPRYLIKTRGQQVTLSCSPISGHRSVSWYQQTPGQGLQFLFEYFSETQRNKGNFPGRFSGRQFSNSRSEMNVSTLELGDSALYLCASSAFGDTQYFGPGTRLTVL.

This clone was observed a single time. The V gene is TRBV19, the J gene TRBJ2-5; D is perhaps TRBD2 (6 bases). Gene TRBJ2-7 matches the end of the DNA better, so the J call may be wrong. Looked up from germline, CDR1 is LNHDA and CDR2 is SQIVND (reference sequence). This CDR3 has 14 amino acids. Written as DNA, the CDR3 is TGTGCCAGTAGTATAGATATGGGGGAGGACGAGCAGTACTTC. This encodes CASSIDMGEDEQYF.

J is TRBJ2-1 and V is TRBV5-1, with 7 nucleotides matching TRBD2. The trim removed 0 bases at V and 5 bases at J, leaving 5 bases unmatched. Germline CDR1 reads SGHRS; CDR2 reads YFSETQ. The CDR3 is 15 amino acids. The CDR3 coding sequence is TGCGCCAGCAGCTTGGCAGCGGGACTACACAATGAGCAGTTCTTC. It codes for CASSLAAGLHNEQFF.

The chain joins TRBV7-2 to TRBJ2-5; D uncertain. Trimming took 3 bases from V and 1 from J, leaving 12 bases between them. Germline V lookup: CDR1 SGHTA, CDR2 FQGNSA. There are 15 residues in the CDR3. The CDR3 coding sequence is TGTGCCAGCAGCTTGAGTCAGGCGCTCCAAGAGACCCAGTACTTC. It encodes CASSLSQALQETQYF.

The genes are TRBV27 and TRBJ2-2; a possible D gene is TRBD2 (5 bases). The CDR3 runs 17 residues. V was pared by 7 bases and J by 2 bases, with 20 bases between. From germline, CDR1 is MNHEY and CDR2 SMNVEV (reference sequence). CDR3 region: CASTRRRGAINTGELFF. The CDR3 nucleotides read TGTGCCAGCACCCGGAGGCGCGGAGCTATTAACACCGGGGAGCTGTTTTTT.

The chain carries TRBV19 and TRBJ2-5; D not resolved. There are 17 residues in the CDR3. The V gene lost 3 bases and the J gene lost 1 base, with 18 bases spanning the gap. The germline CDR1 and CDR2 sequences are LNHDA and SQIVND (reference sequence). The CDR3 nucleotides are TGTGCCAGTAGTATGGATACCTCGGCGGTAACCCAAGAGACCCAGTACTTC. Its translation: CASSMDTSAVTQETQYF.

The chain has TRBV5-1 and TRBJ2-7; a weak D match, TRBD1 (7 bases). The CDR3 totals 15 residues. Deletions cut 3 bases from V and 2 bases from J, with 15 bases between. Germline V lookup: CDR1 SGHRS, CDR2 YFSETQ. CDR3 loop: CASSSFGGTAYEQYF. CDR3 in DNA: TGCGCCAGCAGCTCTTTTGGCGGGACAGCCTACGAGCAGTACTTC.

The J gene is TRBJ1-3, the V gene TRBV5-1; D remains unclear. CDR1 and CDR2 from the germline V gene are SGHRS and YFSETQ. This CDR3 region has 14 residues. V lost 0 bases to trimming and J lost 6 bases, with 10 bases between them. The CDR3 DNA sequence: TGCGCCAGCAGCTTGGCCGGGAATGAAAACACCATATATTTT. Protein: CASSLAGNENTIYF. Full variable domain (remainder filled in from reference TRBV5-1 and TRBJ1-3): KAGVTQTPRYLIKTRGQQVTLSCSPISGHRSVSWYQQTPGQGLQFLFEYFSETQRNKGNFPGRFSGRQFSNSRSEMNVSTLELGDSALYLCASSLAGNENTIYFGEGSWLTVV.

This clone occurred once. The gene calls are TRBV11-2 and TRBJ2-1; unclear D gene. This CDR3 has 14 amino acids. CDR1 is SGHAT and CDR2 is FQNNGV in the germline V gene. V was shortened by 0 bases and J by 8 bases, with 11 bases between the two germline ends. The CDR3 DNA reads as TGTGCCAGCAGCTTAGATCCTGGCGATGATGAGCAGTTCTTC. As protein: CASSLDPGDDEQFF.